Given below is one T cell receptor beta chain in context. The source of the sample is a study of blood T cell repertoires in COVID-19. Background on the study: Samples of COVID-19 (acute and convalescent) were obtained from the United States, Italy and Spain.

Original methodology: Researchers report that nucleated cell counts were estimated from reference gene primer amplification. Assay used: immunoSEQ multiplex PCR; TCRdb lists only in-frame clones, some missing. The V and J calls and clone size are taken from that table; D and trimming were inferred from the DNA. This table holds about 120,000 clones, over 60% found once. Germline assignment: CDR1 SEHNR and CDR2 FQNEAQ (reference sequence). The CDR3 spans 18 residues. V lost 1 base and J 0 bases, leaving 15 bases between the germline ends. J is TRBJ2-2 and V is TRBV7-9; tentatively, D is TRBD1 (5 bases). The sequence was obtained from a man between 40 and 49 years old with active or convalescent COVID-19. Specimen: peripheral blood. The CDR3 is CASSLVLGRIANTGELFF. CDR3 nucleotides: TGTGCCAGCAGCTTAGTTTTGGGGCGGATCGCGAACACCGGGGAGCTGTTTTTT.